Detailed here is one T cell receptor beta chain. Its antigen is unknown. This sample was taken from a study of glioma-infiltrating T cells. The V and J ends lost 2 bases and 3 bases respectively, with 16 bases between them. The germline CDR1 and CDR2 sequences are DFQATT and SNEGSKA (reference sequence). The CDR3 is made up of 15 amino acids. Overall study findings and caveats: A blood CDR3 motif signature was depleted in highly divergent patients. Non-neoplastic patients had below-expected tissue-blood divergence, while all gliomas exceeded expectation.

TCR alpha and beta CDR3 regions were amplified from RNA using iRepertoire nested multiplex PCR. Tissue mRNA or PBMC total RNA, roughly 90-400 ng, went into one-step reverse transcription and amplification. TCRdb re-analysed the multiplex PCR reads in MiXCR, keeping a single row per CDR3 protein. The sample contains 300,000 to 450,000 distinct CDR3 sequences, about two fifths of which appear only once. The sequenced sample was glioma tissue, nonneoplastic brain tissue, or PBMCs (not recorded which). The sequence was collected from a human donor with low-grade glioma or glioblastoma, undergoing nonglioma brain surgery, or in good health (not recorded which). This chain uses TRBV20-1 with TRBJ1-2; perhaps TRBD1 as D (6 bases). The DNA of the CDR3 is TGCAGTGCTAGACCACCGGAACAGGGATACTATGGCTACACCTTC. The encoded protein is CSARPPEQGYYGYTF.